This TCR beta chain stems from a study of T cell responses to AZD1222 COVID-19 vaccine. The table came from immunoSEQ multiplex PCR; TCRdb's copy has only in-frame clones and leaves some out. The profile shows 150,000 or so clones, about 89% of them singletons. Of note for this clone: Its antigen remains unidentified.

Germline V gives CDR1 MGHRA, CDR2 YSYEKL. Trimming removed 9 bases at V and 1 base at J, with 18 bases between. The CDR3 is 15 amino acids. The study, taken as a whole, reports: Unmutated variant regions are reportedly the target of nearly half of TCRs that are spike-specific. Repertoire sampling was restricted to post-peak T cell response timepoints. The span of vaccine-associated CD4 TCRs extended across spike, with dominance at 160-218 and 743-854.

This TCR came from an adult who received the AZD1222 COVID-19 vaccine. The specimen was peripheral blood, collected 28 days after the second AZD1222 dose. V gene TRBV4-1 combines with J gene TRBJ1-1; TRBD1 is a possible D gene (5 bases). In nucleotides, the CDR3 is TGCGCCAGTACGCGAGTTGGGGGGAAGAACACTGAAGCTTTCTTT. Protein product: CASTRVGGKNTEAFF.